These T cell receptor beta chains were read from a single sample in a study of CD8+ T cells in alopecia areata. Method: immunoSEQ multiplex PCR; TCRdb's copy keeps in-frame clones and lacks some. The table has 95,000 to 110,000 clones, over 80% seen once. Sequencing used CD8+ T cells sorted from blood, obtained at week 24, from a patient treated with tofacitinib. Every receptor here comes from a human donor with alopecia areata. The CDR3 runs from the conserved cysteine through the conserved F or W. D genes are given only for firm matches. Clone size is not always given. Where it is, it says once, few, many or a class for expanded clones.

TRBV18	TRBJ1-6	NA	NA	TGTGCCAGCTCACCTTCCCAGGACCCTTCTTATTCACCCCTCCACTTT	CASSPSQDPSYSPLHF
TRBV23-1	TRBJ1-4	NA	NA	TGCGCCAGCAGTCAATCTGAAAAACTGTTTTTT	CASSQSEKLFF
TRBV27	TRBJ2-3	NA	NA	TGTGCCAGCACCAACATCGGGAGAACCACAGATACGCAGTATTTT	CASTNIGRTTDTQYF
TRBV7-6	TRBJ1-2	NA	NA	TGTGCCAGCAGCTTAGAAAGGAATTCTAACTATGGCTACACCTTC	CASSLERNSNYGYTF
TRBV27	TRBJ2-2	NA	NA	TGTGCGGATGGAAGGGAGCTGTTTTTT	CADGRELFF
TRBV27	TRBJ2-1	NA	TRBD2	TGTGCCAGCAGTTTGGGGCTAGCGGGGGGCATGGTCTTC	CASSLGLAGGMVF
TRBV27	TRBJ1-5	NA	NA	TGTGCCAGCAGTCCTGGAGTGGCAGCCTACAATCAGCCCCAGCATTTT	CASSPGVAAYNQPQHF
TRBV20-1	TRBJ2-5	NA	NA	TGCAGTGCTACCCAAGAGACCCAGTACTTC	CSATQETQYF
TRBV11-1	TRBJ2-1	NA	NA	TGTGCCAGCAGCCCTCGACAGCGACCGGGGCATGAGCAGTTCTTC	CASSPRQRPGHEQFF
TRBV29-1	TRBJ2-1	NA	NA	TGCAGCGTCGCCCGCGGTAGCGGCGAGGAGGATGAGCAGTTCTTC	CSVARGSGEEDEQFF
TRBV2	TRBJ2-3	NA	TRBD2	TGTGCCAGCATTACCGGGGCTAGCGGTTCCGATACGCAGTATTTT	CASITGASGSDTQYF
TRBV4-1	TRBJ2-7	NA	NA	TGCGCCAGCAGCCAAGAAGCCACCAGCACCTACGAGCAGTACTTC	CASSQEATSTYEQYF
TRBV27	TRBJ2-1	NA	NA	TGTGCCAGCAGCCGATTGCCTCCGGGGGCAAGGTACAATGAGCAGTTCTTC	CASSRLPPGARYNEQFF
TRBV30	TRBJ2-7	NA	NA	TGTGCCTGGAGTCCCGGGAGCTACGAGCAGTACTTC	CAWSPGSYEQYF
TRBV11-2	TRBJ1-2	NA	NA	TGTGCCAGCAGCGATCGGACCTATGGCTACACCTTC	CASSDRTYGYTF
TRBV25-1	TRBJ1-1	NA	TRBD1	TGTGCCAGCAGCACAGGGGGCAACACTGAAGCTTTCTTT	CASSTGGNTEAFF
TRBV5-1	TRBJ2-1	NA	NA	TGCGCCAGCAGCTTGGCCCAGCCCGTTTACAATGAGCAGTTCTTC	CASSLAQPVYNEQFF
TRBV2	TRBJ1-1	NA	TRBD1	TGTGCCAGCAGGGATACCGGGACAGAGAACACTGAAGCTTTCTTT	CASRDTGTENTEAFF
TRBV19	TRBJ2-5	NA	NA	TGTGCCAGTAGAAATTTGGGCCAAGAGACCCAGTACTTC	CASRNLGQETQYF
TRBV21-1	TRBJ2-3	NA	NA	TGTGCCAGCAGCAAGGCGACTAGTAGAGCCACAGATACGCAGTATTTT	CASSKATSRATDTQYF
TRBV29-1	TRBJ2-7	NA	NA	TGCAGCGTTGAAGTGGTTTGGCGCGGGGCCTACGAGCAGTACTTC	CSVEVVWRGAYEQYF
TRBV6-5	TRBJ2-7	NA	TRBD1	TGTGCCAGCAGTTCCCGGGACAGGGCCTACGAGCAGTACTTC	CASSSRDRAYEQYF
TRBV6-4	TRBJ1-5	NA	NA	TGTGCCAGCAGCCCCGGGGCGGGTCAGCCCCAGCATTTT	CASSPGAGQPQHF
TRBV6-1	TRBJ2-1	NA	NA	TGTGCCAGCAGTGAATATACCGGACGGAATGAGCAGTTCTTC	CASSEYTGRNEQFF
TRBV11-1	TRBJ1-2	NA	NA	TGTGCCAGCAGCTCTACTACAGGGTTCCATGGCTACACCTTC	CASSSTTGFHGYTF
TRBV29-1	TRBJ2-2	few	TRBD1	TGCAGCGTGGGAAGTGACAGGGAAGCCGGGGAGCTGTTTTTT	CSVGSDREAGELFF
TRBV10-3	TRBJ2-3	NA	NA	TGTGCCATCACCGAAAATCAGAGCCCAGATACGCAGTATTTT	CAITENQSPDTQYF
TRBV2	TRBJ2-2	NA	NA	TGTGCCAGCAGCGAAACTATGCACACCGGGGAGCTGTTTTTT	CASSETMHTGELFF
TRBV5-5	TRBJ1-6	NA	TRBD1	TGTGCCAGCAGCCCGGGACAGGGGAATTCACCCCTCCACTTT	CASSPGQGNSPLHF
TRBV7-6	TRBJ2-5	few	NA	TGTGCCAGCAGTTCAAACCGCGGGGCGACGGAGACCCAGTACTTC	CASSSNRGATETQYF
TRBV4-1	TRBJ2-5	NA	NA	TGCGCCAGCAGCCAAGATCTCGGGACGCAGGTGGAGACCCAGTACTTC	CASSQDLGTQVETQYF
TRBV7-8	TRBJ2-2	NA	TRBD2	TGTGCCAGCAGCTTAGGCTTTCCTAGCGGGGAGAACACCGGGGAGCTGTTTTTT	CASSLGFPSGENTGELFF
TRBV6-5	TRBJ2-5	NA	NA	TGTGCCAGCCACGACGAGAGAACGTACCAAGAGACCCAGTACTTC	CASHDERTYQETQYF
TRBV28	TRBJ2-7	NA	NA	TGTGCCACTCTCCGCGGCTCCTACGAGCAGTACTTC	CATLRGSYEQYF
TRBV29-1	TRBJ2-1	NA	NA	TGCAGCGTTGACGGCGGCAGGGGGGTTTACAATGAGCAGTTCTTC	CSVDGGRGVYNEQFF
TRBV10-2	TRBJ1-2	once	NA	TGCGCCAGCAGTGAGTCGCAGGAGAACTATGGCTACACCTTC	CASSESQENYGYTF
TRBV5-1	TRBJ2-1	NA	NA	TGCGCCAGCAGCCTGTACCAGTCCTCCTACAATGAGCAGTTCTTC	CASSLYQSSYNEQFF
TRBV9	TRBJ1-2	NA	TRBD1	TGTGCCAGCAGCGTAGGACAGGGGGCCTATGGCTACACCTTC	CASSVGQGAYGYTF
TRBV5-4	TRBJ2-5	NA	TRBD2	TGTGCCAGCAGCTTTAGCGGGGGCCGTCAAGAGACCCAGTACTTC	CASSFSGGRQETQYF
TRBV6-5	TRBJ2-5	NA	TRBD2	TGTGCCAGCAGTTACTCGATACGGGGGGACTTAGAGACCCAGTACTTC	CASSYSIRGDLETQYF
TRBV29-1	TRBJ1-4	NA	NA	TGCAGCGTTGAAGTGTTACGGGCTAATGAAAAACTGTTTTTT	CSVEVLRANEKLFF
TRBV7-9	TRBJ1-2	NA	NA	TGTGCCAGCCCCGAGGCGCCTTCGGCTGAATATGGCTACACCTTC	CASPEAPSAEYGYTF
TRBV7-9	TRBJ2-5	NA	NA	TGTGCCAGCAGCCGTCTGATTCAGGGGAGAGAGACCCAGTACTTC	CASSRLIQGRETQYF
TRBV6-1	TRBJ1-5	once	NA	TGTGCCAGCAGTGAAACAGGTGCTCAGCCCCAGCATTTT	CASSETGAQPQHF
TRBV7-9	TRBJ2-7	NA	NA	TGTGCCAGCAGCCCTAGGGGCTACGAGCAGTACTTC	CASSPRGYEQYF
TRBV29-1	TRBJ2-7	NA	NA	TGCAGCGTTGAAGATTGGAACGAGCAGTACTTC	CSVEDWNEQYF
TRBV7-2	TRBJ1-5	NA	NA	TGTGCCAGCAGGGTGGGGAGACATAGCAATCAGCCCCAGCATTTT	CASRVGRHSNQPQHF
TRBV5-5	TRBJ2-1	few	NA	TGTGCCAGCAGTATTCGGACGGACGGTGGCGATGAGCAGTTCTTC	CASSIRTDGGDEQFF
TRBV6-5	TRBJ2-5	NA	TRBD2	TGTGCCAGCAGCAGCGGGGGGGCAGAGACCCAGTACTTC	CASSSGGAETQYF
TRBV27	TRBJ2-1	NA	NA	TGTGCCAGCACCACGGGGGTTGAGCAGTTCTTC	CASTTGVEQFF
TRBV19	TRBJ2-1	NA	NA	TGTGCCAGTAGTATAGTAGCTTACAATGAGCAGTTCTTC	CASSIVAYNEQFF
TRBV5-1	TRBJ1-2	NA	NA	TGCGCCAGCAGCTCCTACCAGGGTTATGGCTACACCTTC	CASSSYQGYGYTF